This T cell receptor beta chain was sequenced during a study of identical twins. General study points: With monozygotic twins, out-of-frame TCR alpha sharing exceeded what models estimated.

TCRdb re-called the 5' RACE reads with MiXCR, one entry per CDR3 protein. The repertoire has 250,000 or so distinct CDR3 sequences, around 6.6% of them found once; the top ten carry roughly 3.7%. About this clonotype: As yet, its antigen is unknown.

The CDR3 spans 16 residues. Per germline, CDR1 DFQATT and CDR2 SNEGSKA (reference sequence). The V segment lost 5 bases and the J segment 1 base; nucleotides outside the gene matches: 11. The data also belong to a second study, concerning yellow fever vaccine responses in identical twins.

Sequenced: memory (CD45RO+) T cells sorted from blood. The TCR was taken from a woman between 18 and 30 years old in good health. The chain has TRBV20-1 and TRBJ1-5, with 7 positions matching TRBD1. For the CDR3, the DNA is TGCAGTGCTGGAAGACAGGGCCCCGTGAGCAATCAGCCCCAGCATTTT. Residues: CSAGRQGPVSNQPQHF.